Given below is one TCR beta chain in context. Antigen unknown. This CDR3 contains 12 residues. From germline, CDR1 is MNHNS and CDR2 SASEGT. V was trimmed by 8 bases and J by 2 bases, leaving 9 bases between them. TCR beta CDR3 regions were amplified from RNA transcripts. TCR CDR3 regions were first amplified by RT-PCR with HTBI primers. Each CDR3 protein is one row after TCRdb ran MiXCR on the multiplex PCR reads. In the table there are more than 550,000 distinct CDR3 sequences, around 16% of which are singletons. The sample originates from a study of T cells in Graves' hyperthyroidism and ophthalmopathy. Findings and caveats of the study: Ophthalmopathy and stable hyperthyroidism were separated by a 13 V-J model. For ophthalmopathy, model prediction preceded onset by a median roughly 6.5 months.

Stable Graves' hyperthyroidism meant no ophthalmopathy progression within 18 months. Investigators excluded patients with uncontrolled infection, other autoimmune disease, pregnancy or lactation. The specimen was blood. The chain links TRBV6-1 to TRBJ2-5; possibly TRBD1 for D (6 bases). This clonotype was sampled from a man aged 45-65 years with Graves' hyperthyroidism. The CDR3 spells CASGTPQETQYF. CDR3 coding DNA: TGTGCCAGCGGGACACCACAAGAGACCCAGTACTTC.